Below, 29 T cell receptor beta chains from the same sample are listed, as sequenced in a study of T cells in Graves' hyperthyroidism and ophthalmopathy. What was amplified from RNA transcripts were TCR beta CDR3 regions. Researchers ran a first-round RT-PCR on the TCR CDR3 using the HTBI primer set. A single record per CDR3 protein comes from TCRdb applying MiXCR to the multiplex PCR reads. The sample lists some 570,000 distinct CDR3 sequences, over 12% seen once, with 6.5% to 9% in the top ten. The sample comprised blood. The receptors derive from a woman aged 18-29 years with Graves' ophthalmopathy.

In its sample, this clonotype was seen many times. The CDR3 DNA sequence: TGTGCCAGCAGCCGTTTGACTTCACAGGGGAACACTGAAGCTTTCTTT. It translates to CASSRLTSQGNTEAFF. The gene calls are TRBV7-9 and TRBJ1-1; TRBD1 might be the D (6 bases). The V end was cut by 5 bases, the J end by 1 base, with 17 bases between. In germline, CDR1 is SEHNR, CDR2 FQNEAQ (reference sequence). This CDR3 region has 16 residues.

With regard to this clonotype: This may be a read error, as it is one base from a much larger clone. The chain recombines TRBV11-3 with TRBJ2-1, with 9 positions matching TRBD1. This CDR3 has 14 residues. Germline V lookup: CDR1 SGHNT, CDR2 YENEEA. After removal of 4 bases from V and 10 bases from J, the junction contained 8 bases not matched to a gene. The CDR3 bases are TGTGCCAGCAGCTCCGGGACAGGGAGGTACGAGCAGTTCTTC. Translated, it gives CASSSGTGRYEQFF.

This clonotype has ten or more counts. The J gene is TRBJ2-7, the V gene TRBV7-2, with unresolved D. Germline V gives CDR1 SGHTA, CDR2 FQGNSA. V was pared by 1 base and J by 2 bases, with 15 bases between. The CDR3 contains 16 residues. Written as DNA, the CDR3 is TGTGCCAGCAGCTTAGTTTTTGGGCACCGGCCCTACGAGCAGTACTTC. Its protein is CASSLVFGHRPYEQYF. Combining the CDR3 with reference TRBV7-2 and TRBJ2-7 gives the whole variable domain GAGVSQSPSNKVTEKGKDVELRCDPISGHTALYWYRQSLGQGLEFLIYFQGNSAPDKSGLPSDRFSAERTGGSVSTLTIQRTQQEDSAVYLCASSLVFGHRPYEQYFGPGTRLTVT.

This chain uses TRBV24-1 with TRBJ2-2, with D hard to call. The ends were cut back, 4 bases at V and 4 bases at J, with 9 bases in the middle. CDR1 and CDR2 (germline): KGHDR, SFDVKD. The CDR3 is 14 amino acids. CDR3 amino acids: CATSEKVFTGELFF. The CDR3 region has the DNA TGTGCCACCAGTGAGAAAGTCTTCACCGGGGAGCTGTTTTTT.

This chain uses TRBV19 with TRBJ2-1; TRBD2 is a possible D gene (6 bases). Germline V gene sequence: CDR1 LNHDA, CDR2 SQIVND (reference sequence). This CDR3 contains 17 residues. The ends were cut back, 4 bases at V and 4 bases at J, with 20 bases in the middle. For the CDR3, the DNA is TGTGCCAGTAGTACCGCCTTTGGGGGGTTGGGGTACAATGAGCAGTTCTTC. Its protein is CASSTAFGGLGYNEQFF.

This clonotype was seen only a few times. Sequence at one end of the junction differs from germline and may be a read error. The CDR3 sequence: CSARRSYERYF. Here the CDR3 DNA reads TGCAGTGCCAGAAGGAGTTACGAGCGGTACTTC. The gene calls are TRBV20-1 and TRBJ2-7, with unresolved D. Germline CDR1 is DFQATT and CDR2 is SNEGSKA (reference sequence). The CDR3 is made up of 11 amino acids.

This clonotype was seen ten or more times. V gene TRBV20-1 combines with J gene TRBJ2-5; unclear D gene. The CDR3 has 15 residues. Trimming shortened V by 2 bases and J by 2 bases, and 15 bases separated the two germline ends. From germline, CDR1 is DFQATT and CDR2 SNEGSKA (reference sequence). The CDR3 coding sequence is TGCAGTGCTAGATCGACTCACACCTTACAAGAGACCCAGTACTTC. This encodes CSARSTHTLQETQYF.

The sample holds many counts of this clonotype. The chain carries TRBV28 and TRBJ2-3; TRBD2 is a possible D gene (6 bases). The length of the CDR3 is 16 residues. Germline V CDR1 and CDR2: MDHEN, SYDVKM. V lost 5 bases and J 0 bases, leaving 15 bases between the germline ends. The CDR3 DNA sequence: TGTGCCAGCAGTCAGAATAGCGGCGCTAGCACAGATACGCAGTATTTT. Translating gives CASSQNSGASTDTQYF.

The chain recombines TRBV13 with TRBJ2-2; D might be TRBD2 (6 bases). The germline V gene has CDR1 PRHDT and CDR2 FYEKMQ (reference sequence). Trimming pared 1 base from V and 8 bases from J, leaving 11 bases between. The CDR3 is 14 amino acids. CDR3 DNA: TGTGCCAGCAGCTTAGATTTGGCGGGAGGGGAGCTGTTTTTT. Residues: CASSLDLAGGELFF.

In this sample, this clonotype turned up a few times. The chain has TRBV4-2 and TRBJ2-1; 7 bases agree with TRBD2. Germline CDR1 and CDR2: LGHNA and YNFKEQ. V lost 0 bases and J lost 5; bases outside the gene matches: 10. This CDR3 contains 17 residues. The CDR3 spells CASSQESKPGLHNEQFF. CDR3 nucleotides: TGTGCCAGCAGCCAAGAATCAAAACCGGGACTACACAATGAGCAGTTCTTC.

This clonotype came up once. One end of the junction varies from germline; a read error may be responsible. J is TRBJ2-2 and V is TRBV27; D is undetermined. This CDR3 region has 13 residues. Germline V gives CDR1 MNHEY, CDR2 SMNVEV (reference sequence). CDR3 loop: CARSLSVTGELFF. The CDR3, as DNA: TGTGCCAGGAGTTTATCCGTCACCGGGGAGCTGTTTTTT.

At least ten counts were recorded for this clonotype. The rearrangement links TRBV6-1 to TRBJ2-1; the match to TRBD2 covers 11 bases. The CDR3 totals 16 residues. Germline V lookup: CDR1 MNHNS, CDR2 SASEGT. The trim removed 3 bases at V and 5 bases at J, leaving 6 bases unmatched. CDR3 residues: CASSDLTSGSHNEQFF. CDR3 in DNA: TGTGCCAGCAGTGACCTTACTAGCGGGAGTCACAATGAGCAGTTCTTC.

This clonotype was counted ten times or more. The rearrangement joins TRBV2 to TRBJ2-3; D not resolved. The germline CDR1 and CDR2 sequences are SNHLY and FYNNEI. This CDR3 is 15 amino acids long. The ends were cut back, 0 bases at V and 1 base at J, with 8 bases in the middle. CDR3 loop: CASSEAAMGTDTQYF. The CDR3 DNA is TGTGCCAGCAGTGAAGCGGCGATGGGCACAGATACGCAGTATTTT.

The chain is built from TRBV28 and TRBJ2-5, with D possibly being TRBD2 (6 bases). The germline gives CDR1 MDHEN, CDR2 SYDVKM. V lost 5 bases to trimming and J lost 5 bases, with 21 bases between them. The CDR3 has 16 amino acids. The CDR3, as DNA: TGTGCCAGCAGTCCCGCCGGGACTGGCGGTGGGGAGACCCAGTACTTC. Its protein product is CASSPAGTGGGETQYF.

In this sample, this clonotype turned up a few times. The rearrangement uses TRBV20-1 and TRBJ2-2, with D possibly matching TRBD1 (6 bases). CDR1 DFQATT and CDR2 SNEGSKA come from the germline V gene (reference sequence). V lost 3 bases and J 4 bases, leaving 15 bases between the germline ends. This CDR3 spans 15 amino acids. In DNA, the CDR3 is TGCAGTGCTAGGATCCAGGGGTGGGGCACCGGGGAGCTGTTTTTT. The encoded protein is CSARIQGWGTGELFF.

This clonotype was detected only a few times. The chain combines TRBV10-3 with TRBJ2-3, with 11 bases fitting TRBD1. This CDR3 contains 14 residues. Germline assignment: CDR1 ENHRY and CDR2 SYGVKD. Trimming removed 8 bases from V and 6 bases from J; junction bases left unmatched: 7. Here the CDR3 reads CAIRDRGGPDTQYF. The DNA of the CDR3 is TGTGCCATCCGGGACAGGGGGGGCCCTGATACGCAGTATTTT.

This clonotype has just a few counts. The rearrangement links TRBV18 to TRBJ2-3; D gene uncertain. This CDR3 is 14 amino acids long. V gave up 3 bases and J gave up 5 bases, with 12 bases separating them. The germline V gene has CDR1 KGHSH and CDR2 LQKENI. CDR3 sequence (DNA): TGTGCCAGCTCACCGGATTTCACCAGAGATACGCAGTATTTT. This codes for CASSPDFTRDTQYF.

This clonotype has a handful of counts. V gene TRBV7-9 combines with J gene TRBJ2-2; no clear D gene. The CDR3 is 13 residues long. V lost 8 bases and J lost 3, with 10 bases in between. Per the germline V gene, CDR1 is SEHNR and CDR2 is FQNEAQ (reference sequence). CDR3 protein: CASGATYTGELFF. The CDR3 DNA reads as TGTGCCAGCGGAGCAACTTACACCGGGGAGCTGTTTTTT.

This clonotype was seen repeatedly, ten times or more. This CDR3 is CASSLDGQFTGELFF. The CDR3 region has the DNA TGCGCCAGCAGCTTGGATGGACAGTTCACCGGGGAGCTGTTTTTT. The V gene is TRBV5-1, the J gene TRBJ2-2; weak D call: TRBD1 (6 bases). The CDR3 sequence is 15 residues long. Germline V gives CDR1 SGHRS, CDR2 YFSETQ. The V and J ends lost 0 bases and 4 bases respectively, with 10 bases between them.

The sample holds many counts of this clonotype. The V and J genes are TRBV7-9 and TRBJ1-4; D is unclear. The CDR3 sequence is 15 residues long. V dropped 1 base and J dropped 0 bases, with 6 bases sitting between them. The V gene's germline CDR1 is SEHNR and CDR2 FQNEAQ (reference sequence). This CDR3 is CASSLDGTTNEKLFF. In DNA, the CDR3 is TGTGCCAGCAGCTTAGATGGGACAACTAATGAAAAACTGTTTTTT.

This clonotype was recorded many times. The V and J genes are TRBV20-1 and TRBJ2-7, with TRBD2 matching 9 bases. Germline values: CDR1 DFQATT, CDR2 SNEGSKA (reference sequence). J lost 3 bases, V lost 0 bases, and 6 bases had no gene match. CDR3 length: 15 residues. CDR3 sequence reads: CSARDRSGSGYEQYF. CDR3 DNA sequence: TGCAGTGCTAGAGATCGTAGCGGGAGTGGCTACGAGCAGTACTTC.

This clonotype was recorded many times. V is TRBV5-1 and J is TRBJ2-1; no clear D gene. The germline V gene has CDR1 SGHRS and CDR2 YFSETQ. The CDR3 length is 15 residues. The V and J ends lost 2 bases and 1 base respectively, with 10 bases between them. Here the CDR3 DNA reads TGCGCCAGCAGCTTTAGAGTACAATCCTACAATGAGCAGTTCTTC. This gives the protein CASSFRVQSYNEQFF.

This clonotype was observed many times. The rearrangement links TRBV7-3 to TRBJ2-1, with 7 bases lining up with TRBD1. The CDR3 is made up of 16 amino acids. V shed 6 bases, J shed 5 bases, and the junction held 13 bases outside the gene matches. In germline, CDR1 is SGHTA, CDR2 FQGTGA. The CDR3 here is CASRQPTGACNNEQFF. The CDR3 DNA is TGTGCCAGCAGACAACCCACAGGGGCGTGTAACAATGAGCAGTTCTTC.

This clonotype was seen ten or more times. The chain carries TRBV12-3 or TRBV12-4 and TRBJ2-2; 12 bases agree with TRBD2. The CDR3 contains 17 residues. V shed 3 bases, J shed 7 bases, and the junction held 9 bases outside the gene matches. This CDR3 is CASSFWLAGGPSGELFF. The CDR3 DNA sequence: TGTGCCAGCAGTTTTTGGCTAGCGGGAGGGCCAAGCGGGGAGCTGTTTTTT.

On this clonotype itself: Compared with germline, one end of the junction differs, possibly owing to a read error. The V gene is TRBV5-1, the J gene TRBJ1-1, with D perhaps matching TRBD1 (6 bases). The CDR3 extends over 15 amino acids. Germline assignment: CDR1 SGHRS and CDR2 YFSETQ. The DNA for the CDR3 is TGCACCAGCAGCTTGGAGGGGGGACTGAACACTGAAGCTTTCTTT. It specifies CTSSLEGGLNTEAFF.

This clonotype was seen many times. This chain connects TRBV12-3 or TRBV12-4 to TRBJ2-7, with 7 bases aligning to TRBD2. V trimming: 4 bases; J trimming: 0 bases; junction bases outside the gene matches: 3. The CDR3 is 14 residues long. CDR3 amino acids: CASSSSGSSYEQYF. Written as DNA, the CDR3 is TGTGCCAGCAGTTCTAGCGGAAGCTCCTACGAGCAGTACTTC.

This clonotype was detected a few times. The chain combines TRBV29-1 with TRBJ2-7; 9 positions agree with TRBD2. V shed 5 bases and J 7 bases; nucleotides not matched to a gene: 0. The CDR3 runs 10 residues. The germline gives CDR1 SQVTM, CDR2 ANQGSEA. The CDR3 DNA reads TGCAGCGTTAGCGGGGGGGAGCAGTACTTC. Translated, it gives CSVSGGEQYF.

V and J are TRBV5-5 and TRBJ2-1; D is undetermined. V was cut by 5 bases and J by 5 bases, with 17 bases left in between. CDR3 length: 15 amino acids. Germline CDR1 and CDR2: SGHKS and YYEKEE (reference sequence). CDR3 nucleotides: TGTGCCAGCAGTCTCCTTCCTTCTCCGGACAATGAGCAGTTCTTC. This translates into CASSLLPSPDNEQFF.

V usage is TRBV6-1 and J usage is TRBJ1-2; TRBD1 aligns across 8 bases. V shed 6 bases, J shed 8 bases, and the junction held 8 bases outside the gene matches. The CDR3 spans 13 residues. Germline loops: CDR1 MNHNS, CDR2 SASEGT. As DNA, the CDR3 is TGTGCCAGCAGCCTGACAGGGGAGCGGGGCTACACCTTC. Encoded protein: CASSLTGERGYTF.